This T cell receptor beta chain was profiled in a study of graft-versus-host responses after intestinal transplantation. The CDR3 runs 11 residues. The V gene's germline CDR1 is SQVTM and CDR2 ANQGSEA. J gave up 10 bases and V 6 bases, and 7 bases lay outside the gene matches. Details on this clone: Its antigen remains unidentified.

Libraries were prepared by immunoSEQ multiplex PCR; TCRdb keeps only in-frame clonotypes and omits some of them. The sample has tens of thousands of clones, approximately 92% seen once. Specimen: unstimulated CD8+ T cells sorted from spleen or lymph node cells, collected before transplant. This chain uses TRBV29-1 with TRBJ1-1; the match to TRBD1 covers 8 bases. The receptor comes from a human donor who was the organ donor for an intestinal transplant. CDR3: CSVAPGQGAFF. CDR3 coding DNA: TGCAGCGTGGCCCCTGGACAGGGAGCTTTCTTT.